Presented here are 14 T cell receptor beta chains from one specimen sequenced in a study of technical replicates of blood from a few donors. Measured with immunoSEQ multiplex PCR; TCRdb has only the in-frame clones, and not every one. Of 90,000 to 100,000 clones in the sample, about 96% were seen once. The sample taken for sequencing was T cells isolated from PBMCs. These receptor sequences come from a human donor in good health.

CDR3 nucleotide sequence: TGCGCCAGCAGCCGGACAGGGGAAGAGACCCAGTACTTC. It encodes CASSRTGEETQYF. The chain carries TRBV10-2 and TRBJ2-5, with TRBD1 identical over 9 bases. Germline-derived CDR1 and CDR2 are WSHSY and SAAADI. This CDR3 has 13 amino acids. Trimming cost V 6 bases and J 3 bases; bases outside gene matches: 2.

This chain links TRBV6-1 with TRBJ1-4, with 11 bases lining up with TRBD1. The length of the CDR3 is 15 residues. The ends lost 10 bases at V and 6 bases at J; junction bases unmatched: 10. Germline lookup yields CDR1 MNHNS and CDR2 SASEGT. The CDR3 region is CATSKRGQGDEKLFF. In DNA, the CDR3 is TGTGCCACCTCAAAGAGGGGACAGGGGGATGAAAAACTGTTTTTT.

V and J are TRBV9 and TRBJ2-3; TRBD2 matches at 10 bases. V lost 4 bases, J lost 0 bases, and 5 bases stayed unmatched. Germline values: CDR1 SGDLS, CDR2 YYNGEE. The CDR3 spans 16 residues. The CDR3 here is CASSTAGGPSTDTQYF. CDR3 coding DNA: TGTGCCAGCAGCACAGCGGGAGGGCCTAGCACAGATACGCAGTATTTT.

J is TRBJ2-7 and V is TRBV28, with TRBD2 identical over 7 bases. In germline, CDR1 is MDHEN, CDR2 SYDVKM. With 6 bases clipped from V and 6 bases from J, the junction kept 11 bases outside the gene matches. The CDR3 consists of 14 residues. CDR3 DNA: TGTGCCAGCAGGCCGGGGGGTGAATCGGGCGAGCAGTACTTC. Translation: CASRPGGESGEQYF.

As DNA, the CDR3 is TGTGCCAGCAGTTTAGGGACTAGCGGGAATGAGCAGTTCTTC. Amino acid sequence: CASSLGTSGNEQFF. The chain carries TRBV27 and TRBJ2-1; 12 bases line up with TRBD2. This CDR3 is 14 amino acids long. Germline V CDR1 and CDR2: MNHEY, SMNVEV (reference sequence). V shed 2 bases and J 7 bases; nucleotides not matched to a gene: 0.

The J gene is TRBJ1-2, the V gene TRBV11-3; D call uncertain. Germline V lookup: CDR1 SGHNT, CDR2 YENEEA. The CDR3 loop spans 13 amino acids. Trimming took off 0 bases at V and 4 bases at J, with 6 bases between the two ends. DNA for the CDR3: TGTGCCAGCAGCTTAGAGGGCCTCTATGGCTACACCTTC. Its translation: CASSLEGLYGYTF.

V gene TRBV29-1 combines with J gene TRBJ2-7; the D gene is possibly TRBD2 (7 bases). CDR1 and CDR2 (germline): SQVTM, ANQGSEA. The CDR3 has 13 amino acids. V gave up 4 bases and J gave up 6 bases, with 16 bases separating them. The CDR3: CSVVRAGEGEQYF. As DNA, the CDR3 is TGCAGCGTTGTGAGGGCAGGGGAGGGCGAGCAGTACTTC.

This chain uses TRBV6-1 with TRBJ1-1; D is possibly TRBD1 (5 bases). The CDR3 extends over 14 amino acids. Germline loops: CDR1 MNHNS, CDR2 SASEGT. V was cut by 6 bases and J by 3 bases, with 14 bases left in between. The CDR3 is CASSAGQGDTEAFF. For the CDR3, the DNA is TGTGCCAGCAGCGCGGGGCAAGGGGACACTGAAGCTTTCTTT.

The chain carries TRBV28 and TRBJ2-7; tentative D call: TRBD1 (5 bases). CDR1 is MDHEN and CDR2 is SYDVKM in the germline V gene. The CDR3 runs to 10 residues. CDR3 amino acids: CASGHYEQYF. CDR3 bases: TGTGCATCCGGACATTACGAGCAGTACTTC.

Ten or more counts support this clone. The gene calls are TRBV29-1 and TRBJ1-1; possibly TRBD1 for D (6 bases). Germline V gene sequence: CDR1 SQVTM, CDR2 ANQGSEA. V dropped 5 bases and J dropped 11 bases, with 15 bases sitting between them. The CDR3 has 11 residues. Here the CDR3 reads CSVSRGGYAFF. CDR3 nucleotides: TGCAGCGTTTCCAGGGGTGGATATGCTTTCTTT.

The chain employs TRBV9 and TRBJ2-5; 10 positions agree with TRBD2. CDR3 length: 16 amino acids. Germline CDR1 reads SGDLS; CDR2 reads YYNGEE. The V segment lost 7 bases and the J segment 2 bases; nucleotides outside the gene matches: 11. In DNA, the CDR3 is TGTGCCAGCGGGCCTCACAGCGGGAGGGGTCAAGAGACCCAGTACTTC. Residues: CASGPHSGRGQETQYF.

CDR3 protein: CASSDWTQTSTDTQYF. The CDR3 DNA sequence: TGTGCCAGCAGTGATTGGACTCAAACTAGCACAGATACGCAGTATTTT. This chain joins TRBV25-1 and TRBJ2-3, with TRBD2 as a possible D gene (5 bases). This CDR3 has 16 amino acids. CDR1 and CDR2 (germline): MGHDK, SYGVNS. V was pared by 3 bases and J by 0 bases, with 13 bases between.

The chain combines TRBV28 with TRBJ2-7; TRBD1 agrees at 11 bases. The V segment lost 5 bases and the J segment 6 bases; nucleotides outside the gene matches: 6. The CDR3 loop spans 14 amino acids. Germline CDR1 MDHEN, CDR2 SYDVKM. The CDR3 DNA is TGTGCCAGCAGTGCCCGGGACAGGGGGTCCGAGCAGTACTTC. Its protein product is CASSARDRGSEQYF.

The chain couples TRBV7-8 to TRBJ2-5; no clear D. Trimming took 2 bases from V and 5 from J, leaving 6 bases between them. The CDR3 covers 12 residues. Per germline, CDR1 SGHVS and CDR2 FQNEAQ. The CDR3 protein is CASSLSRETQYF. The CDR3 DNA follows: TGTGCCAGCAGCTTAAGCCGGGAGACCCAGTACTTC.